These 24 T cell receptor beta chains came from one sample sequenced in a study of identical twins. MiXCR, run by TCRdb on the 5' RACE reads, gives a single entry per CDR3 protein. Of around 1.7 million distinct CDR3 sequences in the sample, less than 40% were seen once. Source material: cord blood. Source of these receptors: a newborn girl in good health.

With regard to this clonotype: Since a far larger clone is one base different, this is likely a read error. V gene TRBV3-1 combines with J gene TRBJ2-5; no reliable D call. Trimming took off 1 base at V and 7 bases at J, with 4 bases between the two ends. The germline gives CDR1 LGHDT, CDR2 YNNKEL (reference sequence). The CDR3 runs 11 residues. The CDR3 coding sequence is TGTGCCAGCAGCCAAGTGGCGACCCAGTACTTC. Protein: CASSQVATQYF.

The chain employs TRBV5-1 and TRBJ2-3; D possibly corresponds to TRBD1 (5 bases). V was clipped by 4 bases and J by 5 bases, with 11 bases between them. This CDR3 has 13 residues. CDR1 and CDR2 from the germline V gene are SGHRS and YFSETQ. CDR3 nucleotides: TGCGCCAGCAGCAGGGGTGAGATAGATACGCAGTATTTT. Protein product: CASSRGEIDTQYF.

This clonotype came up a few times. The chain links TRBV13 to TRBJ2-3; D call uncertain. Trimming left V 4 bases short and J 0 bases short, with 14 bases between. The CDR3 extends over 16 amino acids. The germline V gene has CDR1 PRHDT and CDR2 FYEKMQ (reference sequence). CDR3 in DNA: TGTGCCAGCAGCTCACCCCTGGAGATTAGCACAGATACGCAGTATTTT. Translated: CASSSPLEISTDTQYF.

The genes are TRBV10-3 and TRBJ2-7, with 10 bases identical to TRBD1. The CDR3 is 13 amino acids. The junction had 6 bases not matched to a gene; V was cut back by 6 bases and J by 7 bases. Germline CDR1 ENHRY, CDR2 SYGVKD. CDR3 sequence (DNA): TGTGCCATCAGGACAGGGGGCTACAATGAGCAGTACTTC. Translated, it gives CAIRTGGYNEQYF.

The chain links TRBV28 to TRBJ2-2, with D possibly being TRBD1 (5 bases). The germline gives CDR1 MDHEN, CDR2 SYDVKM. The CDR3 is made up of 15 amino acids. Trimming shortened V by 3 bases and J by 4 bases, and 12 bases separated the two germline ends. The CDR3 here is CASSFPRVRTGELFF. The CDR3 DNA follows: TGTGCCAGCAGTTTTCCCAGGGTCCGCACCGGGGAGCTGTTTTTT.

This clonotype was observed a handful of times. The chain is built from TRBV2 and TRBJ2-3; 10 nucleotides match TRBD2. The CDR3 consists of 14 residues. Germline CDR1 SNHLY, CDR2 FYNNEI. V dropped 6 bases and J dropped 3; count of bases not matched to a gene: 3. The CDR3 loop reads CASRLAGVTDTQYF. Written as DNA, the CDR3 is TGTGCCAGCAGGCTAGCGGGAGTTACAGATACGCAGTATTTT.

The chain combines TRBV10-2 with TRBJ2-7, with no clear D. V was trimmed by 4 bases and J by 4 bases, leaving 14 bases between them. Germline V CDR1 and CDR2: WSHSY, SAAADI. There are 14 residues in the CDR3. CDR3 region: CASSGGHLRYEQYF. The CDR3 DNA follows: TGCGCCAGCAGTGGTGGCCACCTAAGGTACGAGCAGTACTTC.

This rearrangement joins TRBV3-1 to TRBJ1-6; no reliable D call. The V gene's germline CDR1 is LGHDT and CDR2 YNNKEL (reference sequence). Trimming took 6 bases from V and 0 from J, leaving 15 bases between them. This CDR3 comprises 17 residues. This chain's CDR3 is CASSPIAAFSYNSPLHF. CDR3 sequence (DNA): TGTGCCAGCAGTCCCATTGCAGCTTTCTCCTATAATTCACCCCTCCACTTT.

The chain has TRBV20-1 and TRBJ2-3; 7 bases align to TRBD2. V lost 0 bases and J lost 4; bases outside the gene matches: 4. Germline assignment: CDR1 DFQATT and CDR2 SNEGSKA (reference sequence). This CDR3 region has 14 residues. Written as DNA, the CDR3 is TGCAGTGCTAGAGATTGGGGGAGGGCAGATACGCAGTATTTT. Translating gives CSARDWGRADTQYF.

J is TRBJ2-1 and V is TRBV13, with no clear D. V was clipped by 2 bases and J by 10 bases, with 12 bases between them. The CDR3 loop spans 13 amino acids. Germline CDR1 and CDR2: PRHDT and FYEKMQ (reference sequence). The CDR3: CASSLPPAREQFF. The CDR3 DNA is TGTGCCAGCAGCTTACCTCCGGCCAGGGAGCAGTTCTTC. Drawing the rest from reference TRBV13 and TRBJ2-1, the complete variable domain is AAGVIQSPRHLIKEKRETATLKCYPIPRHDTVYWYQQGPGQDPQFLISFYEKMQSDKGSIPDRFSAQQFSDYHSELNMSSLELGDSALYFCASSLPPAREQFFGPGTRLTVL.

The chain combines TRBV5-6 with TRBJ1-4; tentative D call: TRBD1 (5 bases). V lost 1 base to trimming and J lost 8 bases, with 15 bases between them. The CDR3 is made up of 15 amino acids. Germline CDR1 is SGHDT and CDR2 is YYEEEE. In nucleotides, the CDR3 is TGTGCCAGCAGCTTGTTGCTCAAGGGGCCGGAAAAACTGTTTTTT. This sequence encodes CASSLLLKGPEKLFF. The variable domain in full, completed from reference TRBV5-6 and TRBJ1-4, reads DAGVTQSPTHLIKTRGQQVTLRCSPKSGHDTVSWYQQALGQGPQFIFQYYEEEERQRGNFPDRFSGHQFPNYSSELNVNALLLGDSALYLCASSLLLKGPEKLFFGSGTQLSVL.

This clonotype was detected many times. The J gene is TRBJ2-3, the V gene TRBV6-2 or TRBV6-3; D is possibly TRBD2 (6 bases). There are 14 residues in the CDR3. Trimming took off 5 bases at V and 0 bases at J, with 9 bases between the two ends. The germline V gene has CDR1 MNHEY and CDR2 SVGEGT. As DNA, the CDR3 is TGTGCCAGCAGTCGGGACTTTAGCACAGATACGCAGTATTTT. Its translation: CASSRDFSTDTQYF.

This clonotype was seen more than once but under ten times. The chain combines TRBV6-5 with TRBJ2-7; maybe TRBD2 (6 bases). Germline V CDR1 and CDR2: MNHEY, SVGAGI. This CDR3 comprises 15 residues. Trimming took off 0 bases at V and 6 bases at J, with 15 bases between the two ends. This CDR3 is CASSYSVRERGEQYF. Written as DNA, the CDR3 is TGTGCCAGCAGTTACTCTGTCCGGGAGAGGGGCGAGCAGTACTTC.

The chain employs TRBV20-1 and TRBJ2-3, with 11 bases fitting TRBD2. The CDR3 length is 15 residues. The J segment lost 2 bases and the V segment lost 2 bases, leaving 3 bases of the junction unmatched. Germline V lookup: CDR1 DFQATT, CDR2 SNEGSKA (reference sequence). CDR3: CSARFSGRATDTQYF. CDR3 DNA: TGCAGTGCTAGATTTAGCGGGAGGGCCACAGATACGCAGTATTTT.

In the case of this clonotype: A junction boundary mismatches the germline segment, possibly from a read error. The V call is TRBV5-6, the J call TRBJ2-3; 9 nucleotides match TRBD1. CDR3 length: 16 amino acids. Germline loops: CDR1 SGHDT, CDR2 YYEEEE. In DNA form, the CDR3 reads TGTGCCCGCAGCTTGGGGACAGGGCGAAGGACAGATACGCAGTATTTT. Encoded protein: CARSLGTGRRTDTQYF.

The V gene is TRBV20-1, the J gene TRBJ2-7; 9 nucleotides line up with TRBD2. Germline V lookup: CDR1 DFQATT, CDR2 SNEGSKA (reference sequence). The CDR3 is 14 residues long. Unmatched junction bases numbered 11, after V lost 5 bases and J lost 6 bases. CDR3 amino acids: CSAPLAGFFSEQYF. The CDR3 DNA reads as TGCAGTGCTCCTCTAGCGGGGTTTTTTTCCGAGCAGTACTTC.

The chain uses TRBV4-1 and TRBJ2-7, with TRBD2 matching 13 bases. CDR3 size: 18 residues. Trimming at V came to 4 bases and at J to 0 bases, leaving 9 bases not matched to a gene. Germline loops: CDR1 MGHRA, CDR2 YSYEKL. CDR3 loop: CASSPGLAGLLSSYEQYF. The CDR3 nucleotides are TGCGCCAGCAGCCCGGGACTAGCGGGGTTACTTAGCTCCTACGAGCAGTACTTC.

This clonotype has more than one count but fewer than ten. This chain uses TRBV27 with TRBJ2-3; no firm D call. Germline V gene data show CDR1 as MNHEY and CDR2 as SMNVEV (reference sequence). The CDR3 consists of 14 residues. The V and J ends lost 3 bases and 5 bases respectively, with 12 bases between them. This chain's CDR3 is CASSFNQLRDTQYF. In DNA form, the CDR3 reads TGTGCCAGCAGTTTCAATCAACTTCGAGATACGCAGTATTTT.

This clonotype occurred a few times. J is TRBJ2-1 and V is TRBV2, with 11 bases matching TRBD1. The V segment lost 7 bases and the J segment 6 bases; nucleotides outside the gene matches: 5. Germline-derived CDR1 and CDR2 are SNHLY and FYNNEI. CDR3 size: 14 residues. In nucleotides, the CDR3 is TGTGCCAGCATGCCCGGGACAGGGGGCAATGAGCAGTTCTTC. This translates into CASMPGTGGNEQFF.

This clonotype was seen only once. As DNA, the CDR3 is TGTGCCAGCAGTCCCCCACTCCGGACTAGCGGGAGGCCCCTATACTACGAGCAGTACTTC. This encodes CASSPPLRTSGRPLYYEQYF. The rearrangement links TRBV27 to TRBJ2-7; 14 bases align to TRBD2. Germline V CDR1 and CDR2: MNHEY, SMNVEV (reference sequence). The length of the CDR3 is 20 residues. Germline trimming cut 5 bases from V and 3 bases from J; bases unmatched to any gene: 18.

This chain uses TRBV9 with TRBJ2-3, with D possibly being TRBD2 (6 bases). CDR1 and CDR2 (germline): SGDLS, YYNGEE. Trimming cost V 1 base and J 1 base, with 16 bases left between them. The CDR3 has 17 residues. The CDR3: CASSVTPNGGGTDTQYF. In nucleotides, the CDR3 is TGTGCCAGCAGCGTAACCCCGAATGGCGGGGGCACAGATACGCAGTATTTT.

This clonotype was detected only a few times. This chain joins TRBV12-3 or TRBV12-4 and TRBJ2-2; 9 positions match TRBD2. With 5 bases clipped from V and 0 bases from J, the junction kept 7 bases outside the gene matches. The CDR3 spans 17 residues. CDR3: CASSPGRLAANTGELFF. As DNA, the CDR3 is TGTGCCAGCAGTCCCGGACGACTAGCGGCGAACACCGGGGAGCTGTTTTTT.

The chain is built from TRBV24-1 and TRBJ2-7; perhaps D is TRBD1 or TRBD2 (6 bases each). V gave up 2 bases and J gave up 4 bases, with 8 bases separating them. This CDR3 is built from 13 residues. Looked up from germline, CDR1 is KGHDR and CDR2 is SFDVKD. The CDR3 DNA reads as TGTGCCACCAGTGATTGGGGGGCATACGAGCAGTACTTC. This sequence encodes CATSDWGAYEQYF.

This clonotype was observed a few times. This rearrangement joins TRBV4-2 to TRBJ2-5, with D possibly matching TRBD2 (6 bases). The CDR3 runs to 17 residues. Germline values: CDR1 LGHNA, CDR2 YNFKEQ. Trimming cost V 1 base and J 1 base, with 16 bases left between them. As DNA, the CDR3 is TGTGCCAGCAGCCAAGTCGGGAGAGCTAGTAGCCAAGAGACCCAGTACTTC. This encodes CASSQVGRASSQETQYF.